Detailed here is one T cell receptor beta chain. The data are from a study of CD8 T cells in Susac syndrome. Overall study: At blood draw, Susac syndrome patients were therapy-naive, on corticosteroids, or on intravenous immunoglobulin alone.

The CD8+ and CD4+ T cells were isolated magnetically using a negative isolation approach, whereas the TEMRA cells were enriched by FACS. CDR1 and CDR2 from the germline V gene are DFQATT and SNEGSKA (reference sequence). V shed 5 bases, J shed 4 bases, and the junction held 6 bases outside the gene matches. The length of the CDR3 is 15 residues. cDNA came from around 0.5 to 1 ug RNA primed by random hexamers. MiXCR was run by TCRdb on the immunoSEQ multiplex PCR reads, yielding one entry per CDR3 protein. Among around 130,000 distinct CDR3 sequences listed, 95% to 96% were seen once. The TCR was taken from a human donor with Susac syndrome. The sequenced sample consisted of CD4+ T cells from PBMCs. V is TRBV20-1 and J is TRBJ2-1; 12 positions agree with TRBD2. DNA of the CDR3: TGCAGTGCTTATCTAGCGGGGGGGGTATACAATGAGCAGTTCTTC. Protein product: CSAYLAGGVYNEQFF.